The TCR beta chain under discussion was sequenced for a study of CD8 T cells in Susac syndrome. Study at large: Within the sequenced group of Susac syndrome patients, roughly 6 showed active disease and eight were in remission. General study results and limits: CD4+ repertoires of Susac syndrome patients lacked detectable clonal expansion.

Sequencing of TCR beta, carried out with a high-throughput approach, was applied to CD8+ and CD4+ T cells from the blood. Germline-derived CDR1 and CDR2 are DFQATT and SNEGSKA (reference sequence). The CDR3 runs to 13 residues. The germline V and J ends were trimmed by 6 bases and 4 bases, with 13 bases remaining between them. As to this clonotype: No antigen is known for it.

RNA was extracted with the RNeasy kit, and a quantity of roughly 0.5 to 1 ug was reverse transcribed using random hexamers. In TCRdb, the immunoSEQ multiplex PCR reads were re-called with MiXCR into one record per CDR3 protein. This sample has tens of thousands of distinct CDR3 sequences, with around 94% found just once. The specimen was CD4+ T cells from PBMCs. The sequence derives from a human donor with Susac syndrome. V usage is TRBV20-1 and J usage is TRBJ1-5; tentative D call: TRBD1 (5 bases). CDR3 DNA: TGCAGTGCCCCAGTGGGGGGGAATCAGCCCCAGCATTTT. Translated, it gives CSAPVGGNQPQHF.